The rows below give T cell receptor beta chains drawn from one sample of a study of CD8+CD57+ T cells in acquired aplastic anemia. TCRdb independently ran MiXCR on the reads; one entry per CDR3 protein. The sample holds more than 250,000 distinct CDR3 sequences, approximately 82% seen once. The source material was sorted CD4+, CD8+, or CD8+CD57+ T cells (not recorded which) from PBMCs. The receptors were sampled from a human donor with aplastic anemia. Both conserved end residues are part of each CDR3. Fields, in order: D gene, V gene, clone size, J gene, CDR3 DNA, CDR3 protein. The D gene is left open where the match is weak. Some rows have no size entry. The others give once, few or many, or a class for an expanded clone.

D: TRBD2
V: TRBV7-6
size: .
J: TRBJ2-6
DNA: TGTGCCAGCACCCTAGCGGGTGTCCCCGGTGCCACCAACCTGACTTTC
CDR3: CASTLAGVPGATNLTF

D: .
V: TRBV9
size: .
J: TRBJ2-2
DNA: TGTGCCAGCAGCGCCGGGAGTATGGAAATAGATACGCTGTTTTTT
CDR3: CASSAGSMEIDTLFF

D: TRBD1
V: TRBV2
size: .
J: TRBJ2-3
DNA: TGTGCCACCGGGGCAGGGGGCGCAGATACGCAGTATTTT
CDR3: CATGAGGADTQYF

D: .
V: TRBV9
size: .
J: TRBJ2-3
DNA: TGTGCCAGCGGCGACACAGCCACAGGAACACAACGTTTT
CDR3: CASGDTATGTQRF

D: .
V: TRBV7-2
size: .
J: TRBJ1-2
DNA: TGTGCCAGCAACCCGGACAGAAGCTGCTACGAGCAGTACTACACCTTC
CDR3: CASNPDRSCYEQYYTF

D: .
V: TRBV29-1
size: .
J: TRBJ1-2
DNA: TGCAGCGTTGGAGGAGGCCAGGGGCTCAGGGAGGGGGGCTACACCTTC
CDR3: CSVGGGQGLREGGYTF

D: TRBD2
V: TRBV7-9
size: .
J: TRBJ2-3
DNA: TGTGCCAGCATCATTCAAAGAAGCGGGGGATGCAATGATACGCAGTATTTT
CDR3: CASIIQRSGGCNDTQYF

D: .
V: TRBV11-3
size: .
J: TRBJ2-1
DNA: TGTGCCAGCAGTATAGCTAGGGCAGCCTACAATGAGCAGTTCTTC
CDR3: CASSIARAAYNEQFF

D: .
V: TRBV7-9
size: .
J: TRBJ2-7
DNA: TGTGCCAGCAGCATCGGGTGGATTGGCGAGCAGTACTTC
CDR3: CASSIGWIGEQYF

D: .
V: TRBV20-1
size: many
J: TRBJ2-5
DNA: TGCAGTGCTAGAGAGGTCTCGGGTGTTGAGACCCAGTACTTC
CDR3: CSAREVSGVETQYF

D: TRBD2
V: TRBV7-8
size: .
J: TRBJ2-4
DNA: TGTGCCAGCGGCGGAGCGGGGAGCCTTGAGTCCTTC
CDR3: CASGGAGSLESF

D: .
V: TRBV20-1
size: .
J: TRBJ1-1
DNA: TGCAGTGCTAGAATGGCGAACACTGAAGCTTTCTTT
CDR3: CSARMANTEAFF

D: .
V: TRBV7-6
size: .
J: TRBJ1-2
DNA: TGTGCCAGCACCCTAGGGAGGGACCCCACTGGGGCCAACACCTTC
CDR3: CASTLGRDPTGANTF

D: .
V: TRBV9
size: few
J: TRBJ2-3
DNA: TGTGCCAGCAGCGTAGGTAGTAGCGGAATAGATACGCAGTATTTT
CDR3: CASSVGSSGIDTQYF

D: TRBD2
V: TRBV7-9
size: .
J: TRBJ2-1
DNA: TGTGTCAGCAGCTTAGAGAGAAGCGGGGGGAGCGATGAGCAGTTCTTC
CDR3: CVSSLERSGGSDEQFF

D: .
V: TRBV13
size: .
J: TRBJ1-4
DNA: TGTGCCAGCAGCGCATCTTCAGGAGAACAAATTAATGAAAAACTGTTTTTT
CDR3: CASSASSGEQINEKLFF

D: .
V: TRBV9
size: .
J: TRBJ1-5
DNA: TGTGCCAGCAGCGTGGACATAGCGGACACAGATCCCCAGCATTTT
CDR3: CASSVDIADTDPQHF

D: TRBD1
V: TRBV6-4
size: .
J: TRBJ1-6
DNA: TGTGCCAGCAGTACGAGACAGGGCCGGGGATCACCCCTCCACTTT
CDR3: CASSTRQGRGSPLHF

D: .
V: TRBV7-8
size: once
J: TRBJ2-1
DNA: TGTGCCAGCAGCTATGGGGGGAGCCACGATCCGTTGTTC
CDR3: CASSYGGSHDPLF

D: .
V: TRBV7-2
size: .
J: TRBJ2-1
DNA: TGTGCCAGCAGCGATGGGGGGATCGATGAGCAGGGCTTC
CDR3: CASSDGGIDEQGF

D: .
V: TRBV7-8
size: .
J: TRBJ2-1
DNA: TGTGCCAGCAGCTTAGCGGGCGGGAACGGTGCGCAGTATTTCTTC
CDR3: CASSLAGGNGAQYFF

D: .
V: TRBV7-9
size: .
J: TRBJ1-1
DNA: TGTGCCAGCAGCCCCAGAGGAGGGGATAATAAAGATATCTTT
CDR3: CASSPRGGDNKDIF

D: .
V: TRBV7-9
size: .
J: TRBJ2-3
DNA: TGTGCCAGCAGCCTACCGGGTGGTCGGGAAACAGGCGAATTT
CDR3: CASSLPGGRETGEF

D: .
V: TRBV19
size: .
J: TRBJ2-7
DNA: TGTGCCAGTAGTATAGGTGGGCAGTTCTACGAGCAGTACTTC
CDR3: CASSIGGQFYEQYF

D: .
V: TRBV7-9
size: once
J: TRBJ1-1
DNA: TGTGCCAGCAGCTTAGATCTAACCGGGAGGAGTGAAGCTTTCTTT
CDR3: CASSLDLTGRSEAFF

D: .
V: TRBV11-3
size: .
J: TRBJ1-2
DNA: TGTGCCAGCAGCTTAGGCGGCGGCCGGGGCCATTATGGCTACACCTTC
CDR3: CASSLGGGRGHYGYTF

D: .
V: TRBV15
size: .
J: TRBJ2-7
DNA: TGTGCCAGCAGTAGAGCTAGGGGGAAAAATGCGCAGTACTTC
CDR3: CASSRARGKNAQYF

D: .
V: TRBV7-8
size: .
J: TRBJ2-7
DNA: TGTGCCAGCAGCTCATCACAGGGTGGAGACGCGCAGTACTTC
CDR3: CASSSSQGGDAQYF

D: .
V: TRBV2
size: .
J: TRBJ2-1
DNA: TGTGCCAGCAGTGATGGGGGGGCCGATGAGCAGTTCTTC
CDR3: CASSDGGADEQFF

D: .
V: TRBV9
size: .
J: TRBJ2-5
DNA: .
CDR3: CASSGSSRGYTFDF

D: .
V: TRBV7-8
size: .
J: TRBJ2-3
DNA: TGTGCCAGCAGCTTAAATAGCCTAGGTACAGATACGCAGTATTTT
CDR3: CASSLNSLGTDTQYF

D: .
V: TRBV15
size: few
J: TRBJ2-3
DNA: TGTGCCACCAGCAGAGAGATGAGGACAGATACGCAGTATTTT
CDR3: CATSREMRTDTQYF

D: .
V: TRBV4-3
size: .
J: TRBJ2-7
DNA: TGCGCTTTCCTCTATACAGGGGAGGCCTACGAGCAGTACTTC
CDR3: CAFLYTGEAYEQYF

D: .
V: TRBV7-8
size: .
J: TRBJ1-5
DNA: TGTGCCAGCAGCTTAGCGAGCGGCCCCGATACGCCGCATCATTTT
CDR3: CASSLASGPDTPHHF

D: TRBD1
V: TRBV9
size: .
J: TRBJ2-7
DNA: TGTGCCAGCAGGTCAGGGTGGGACAGGCGCAACGAGCAGTACTTC
CDR3: CASRSGWDRRNEQYF

D: .
V: TRBV11-3
size: .
J: TRBJ1-6
DNA: TGTGCCAGCAGCTTAGATCTGACAGAGAATTCACCCCTCCGCTTT
CDR3: CASSLDLTENSPLRF

D: .
V: TRBV7-9
size: .
J: TRBJ2-7
DNA: TGTGCCACCAGCTTCCGGGGAAGCGGCGGCAAGCATTACTTC
CDR3: CATSFRGSGGKHYF